Presented here are 14 T cell receptor beta chains from one specimen sequenced in a study of cytomegalovirus exposure and HLA in healthy donors. PCR employed 60 Vbeta and 13 Jbeta primers. The assay was immunoSEQ multiplex PCR, and TCRdb's table has in-frame clones only and misses some. The data contain 100,000 to 150,000 clones, roughly 74% of them singletons. Sequencing was carried out using PBMCs. These receptors were collected from a woman between 45 and 65 years old in good health and CMV-seropositive.

The chain carries TRBV14 and TRBJ2-1; 8 bases align to TRBD1. CDR3 length: 16 residues. Germline-derived CDR1 and CDR2 are SGHDN and FVKESK. With 2 bases clipped from V and 10 bases from J, the junction kept 13 bases outside the gene matches. CDR3 DNA: TGTGCCAGCAGCCAACTCCCAGGACAGGGCATACAGGAGCAGTTCTTC. Amino acid sequence: CASSQLPGQGIQEQFF.

The rearrangement uses TRBV10-3 and TRBJ2-7, with TRBD1 matching over 10 bases. V shed 6 bases, J shed 2 bases, and the junction held 13 bases outside the gene matches. The CDR3 length is 17 residues. The germline gives CDR1 ENHRY, CDR2 SYGVKD. The CDR3 DNA reads TGTGCCATCAGGGGGGACAGGGGCGGGATTCGACCCTACGAGCAGTACTTC. Protein product: CAIRGDRGGIRPYEQYF.

Worth noting for this clone: Mismatch with germline at one junction end may stem from a read error. The chain joins TRBV7-9 to TRBJ1-2; D is undetermined. CDR1 is SEHNR, CDR2 FQNEAQ, per germline (reference sequence). There are 16 residues in the CDR3. The CDR3 is CSSSFLPGLKDQGYTF. The CDR3 DNA reads as TGTTCCAGCAGCTTCCTACCGGGATTAAAGGATCAGGGCTACACCTTC.

This chain uses TRBV2 with TRBJ2-7; TRBD1 aligns across 7 bases. CDR1 SNHLY and CDR2 FYNNEI come from the germline V gene. Trimming took 7 bases from V and 3 from J; bases not matched to a gene: 9. The CDR3 has 14 amino acids. The CDR3 sequence: CASTDTGTVYEQYF. CDR3 bases: TGTGCCAGCACTGATACCGGGACAGTCTACGAGCAGTACTTC.

This sequence joins TRBV4-3 and TRBJ2-5; TRBD2 matches at 13 bases. The trim removed 0 bases at V and 3 bases at J, leaving 13 bases unmatched. Germline CDR1 LGHNA, CDR2 YSLEER. The CDR3 length is 20 residues. In nucleotides, the CDR3 is TGCGCCAGCAGCCAAGAAAGTGTTACTAGCGGGGGGGCCGGGGAAGAGACCCAGTACTTC. Protein: CASSQESVTSGGAGEETQYF.

The CDR3 here is CASSLSGLGRGNEQYF. Here the CDR3 DNA reads TGTGCCAGCAGTTTATCGGGTCTAGGGCGGGGAAACGAGCAGTACTTC. The V and J genes are TRBV27 and TRBJ2-7; a weak D match, TRBD2 (6 bases). Germline V gene lookup returns CDR1 MNHEY and CDR2 SMNVEV (reference sequence). The CDR3 totals 16 residues. V was cut by 0 bases and J by 5 bases, with 17 bases left in between.

The chain has TRBV29-1 and TRBJ2-3, with a tentative D call TRBD2 (7 bases). CDR1 and CDR2 from the germline V gene are SQVTM and ANQGSEA. Deletions cut 7 bases from V and 4 bases from J, with 24 bases between. CDR3 length equals 16 residues. The CDR3 DNA is TGCAGCGCATCCCCGAGGGGGGGGGAATGGGCAGATACGCAGTATTTT. It translates to CSASPRGGEWADTQYF.

This sequence joins TRBV2 and TRBJ2-3; the D gene is possibly TRBD2 (5 bases). V lost 8 bases to trimming and J lost 0 bases, with 24 bases between them. CDR1 is SNHLY and CDR2 is FYNNEI in the germline V gene. The CDR3 is made up of 18 amino acids. The CDR3 bases are TGTGCCAGCTTTGGTTCGGACTTCCGACTACTTAGCACAGATACGCAGTATTTT. Amino acids: CASFGSDFRLLSTDTQYF.

This chain uses TRBV5-4 with TRBJ1-3; D unclear. V gave up 4 bases and J gave up 0 bases, with 11 bases separating them. This CDR3 spans 15 amino acids. The germline CDR1 and CDR2 sequences are SGHNT and YYREEE (reference sequence). The CDR3, as DNA: TGTGCCAGCAGCCCCGACATCTCCTCTGGAAACACCATATATTTT. It yields the protein CASSPDISSGNTIYF.

J is TRBJ1-1 and V is TRBV2, with D hard to call. The V gene's germline CDR1 is SNHLY and CDR2 FYNNEI. The CDR3 has 15 amino acids. Trimming removed 5 bases from V and 5 bases from J, with 18 bases in between. The CDR3 protein is CASSSIGQARTEAFF. Written as DNA, the CDR3 is TGTGCCAGCAGTTCCATCGGCCAGGCAAGGACTGAAGCTTTCTTT.

This rearrangement joins TRBV6-5 to TRBJ1-2, with 8 bases aligning to TRBD1. Germline V gives CDR1 MNHEY, CDR2 SVGAGI. The CDR3 is 12 amino acids. V was pared by 5 bases and J by 8 bases, with 4 bases of the junction left unmatched. The CDR3 DNA reads TGTGCCAGCAGTCAGGACAGGGCCGGCTACACCTTC. It translates to CASSQDRAGYTF.

In its sample, this clone was seen a few times. The chain combines TRBV11-2 with TRBJ2-5; D ambiguous. CDR1 and CDR2 (germline): SGHAT, FQNNGV. Trimming took 4 bases from V and 3 from J, leaving 6 bases between them. This CDR3 contains 12 residues. CDR3 residues: CASSYTEETQYF. The CDR3 DNA reads TGTGCCAGCAGCTATACAGAAGAGACCCAGTACTTC.

This chain links TRBV28 with TRBJ1-5; D uncertain. V lost 1 base and J 5 bases, leaving 6 bases between the germline ends. Germline lookup yields CDR1 MDHEN and CDR2 SYDVKM. This CDR3 is built from 13 residues. This CDR3 is CASSLYPDQPQHF. Written as DNA, the CDR3 is TGTGCCAGCAGTTTATATCCTGATCAGCCCCAGCATTTT.

This clone was detected once. The chain is built from TRBV19 and TRBJ2-7; a weak D match, TRBD1 (6 bases). Trimming pared 5 bases from V and 3 bases from J, leaving 14 bases between. This CDR3 contains 14 residues. Looked up from germline, CDR1 is LNHDA and CDR2 is SQIVND (reference sequence). The CDR3 protein is CASSPRQDFYEQYF. In DNA, the CDR3 is TGTGCCAGTAGTCCCCGACAGGATTTCTACGAGCAGTACTTC.